The 15 T cell receptor beta chains below were found in one sample sequenced in a study of blood T cell repertoires in COVID-19. Assay: immunoSEQ multiplex PCR; the TCRdb copy retains only in-frame clones and omits some. The sample gives 150,000 to 200,000 clones, approximately 90% of which show up once; 1.5% to 2% is in the top ten. Sequencing used peripheral blood. The source is a man aged 18 to 29 who had recovered from COVID-19.

CDR3 in amino acids: CSVEIPWDSSSGANVLTF. The CDR3 DNA sequence: TGCAGCGTTGAAATTCCCTGGGACAGCAGCTCTGGGGCCAACGTCCTGACTTTC. J is TRBJ2-6 and V is TRBV29-1; 7 bases line up with TRBD1. V gave up 2 bases and J gave up 0 bases; unmatched junction bases: 10. The V gene's germline CDR1 is SQVTM and CDR2 ANQGSEA. There are 18 residues in the CDR3.

This chain joins TRBV28 and TRBJ2-5; 10 bases are shared with TRBD1. Germline lookup yields CDR1 MDHEN and CDR2 SYDVKM. The CDR3 runs to 14 residues. J was trimmed by 2 bases and V by 5 bases; bases with no gene match: 2. The CDR3 is CASSKDRGQETQYF. The CDR3 DNA is TGTGCCAGCAGTAAGGACAGGGGGCAAGAGACCCAGTACTTC.

The chain recombines TRBV7-6 with TRBJ2-5; D call uncertain. The CDR3 covers 14 residues. V lost 11 bases and J lost 3, with 19 bases in between. In germline, CDR1 is SGHVS, CDR2 FNYEAQ. CDR3 in amino acids: CACGWRGREETQYF. In nucleotides, the CDR3 is TGTGCCTGTGGTTGGAGAGGTAGAGAAGAGACCCAGTACTTC.

The chain employs TRBV7-9 and TRBJ1-1, with D possibly TRBD1 on 6 matching bases. Trimming removed 3 bases from V and 1 base from J, with 9 bases in between. CDR1 is SEHNR and CDR2 is FQNEAQ in the germline V gene (reference sequence). This CDR3 spans 14 amino acids. CDR3 in amino acids: CASSFEGGNTEAFF. The DNA of the CDR3 is TGTGCCAGCAGCTTTGAAGGGGGGAACACTGAAGCTTTCTTT.

The chain is built from TRBV19 and TRBJ1-6; D is undetermined. V was shortened by 3 bases and J by 6 bases, with 12 bases between the two germline ends. Germline CDR1 reads LNHDA; CDR2 reads SQIVND (reference sequence). The CDR3 is 15 residues long. The CDR3 sequence is CASSITEDSNSPLHF. CDR3 sequence (DNA): TGTGCCAGTAGTATCACAGAAGATTCTAATTCACCCCTCCACTTT.

The chain is built from TRBV20-1 and TRBJ2-1; no definite D call. Deletions cut 6 bases from V and 9 bases from J, with 12 bases between. The CDR3 consists of 11 residues. The V gene's germline CDR1 is DFQATT and CDR2 SNEGSKA (reference sequence). CDR3 nucleotide sequence: TGCAGTGCCCCCTTGCGAGGTGAGCAGTTCTTC. Amino acid sequence: CSAPLRGEQFF.

This clone occurred once. The rearrangement joins TRBV9 to TRBJ2-7; TRBD2 matches 7 bases. With 0 bases clipped from V and 2 bases from J, the junction kept 8 bases outside the gene matches. CDR3 length equals 16 residues. CDR1 SGDLS and CDR2 YYNGEE come from the germline V gene. The CDR3 reads CASSVAHGGIPYEQYF. CDR3 DNA: TGTGCCAGCAGCGTAGCGCACGGGGGGATCCCCTACGAGCAGTACTTC.

The V and J genes are TRBV7-9 and TRBJ2-2; 12 positions agree with TRBD2. Germline values: CDR1 SEHNR, CDR2 FQNEAQ (reference sequence). V gave up 6 bases and J gave up 6 bases; unmatched junction bases: 5. The CDR3 has 15 amino acids. CDR3 amino acids: CASRRLAGEAGELFF. The CDR3 DNA follows: TGTGCCAGCAGGCGACTAGCGGGAGAGGCCGGGGAGCTGTTTTTT.

CDR3 amino acids: CASSLGGKAFF. CDR3 bases: TGTGCCAGCAGCCTCGGGGGGAAGGCTTTCTTT. The chain employs TRBV5-8 and TRBJ1-1; D may be TRBD1 (5 bases). V was trimmed by 4 bases and J by 11 bases, leaving 12 bases between them. There are 11 residues in the CDR3. Looked up from germline, CDR1 is SGHTS and CDR2 is YDEGEE.

Details on this clone: Within the sample, other DNA sequences also encode this same CDR3. V is TRBV27 and J is TRBJ1-1; 10 bases line up with TRBD1. Germline CDR1 is MNHEY and CDR2 is SMNVEV (reference sequence). CDR3 length: 14 residues. The V segment lost 4 bases and the J segment 5 bases; nucleotides outside the gene matches: 4. CDR3 sequence: CASSWDRGRTEAFF. DNA for the CDR3: TGTGCCAGCAGTTGGGACAGGGGAAGGACTGAAGCTTTCTTT.

The chain links TRBV4-1 to TRBJ2-7, with a possible D match to TRBD1 (5 bases). Germline CDR1 MGHRA, CDR2 YSYEKL. Trimming shortened V by 1 base and J by 1 base, and 8 bases separated the two germline ends. The CDR3 has 14 amino acids. The CDR3 here is CASSQVQGSYEQYF. CDR3 nucleotides: TGCGCCAGCAGCCAAGTGCAGGGATCCTACGAGCAGTACTTC.

This clone was detected only once. This chain links TRBV12-3 or TRBV12-4 with TRBJ1-6; 7 bases line up with TRBD1. V gave up 10 bases and J gave up 9 bases; unmatched junction bases: 6. The CDR3 extends over 12 amino acids. CDR3 DNA: TGTGCCACGGGACAGCCTCCTTCACCCCTCCACTTT. This gives the protein CATGQPPSPLHF.

The chain couples TRBV7-2 to TRBJ2-1; TRBD1 matches 11 bases. V was clipped by 5 bases and J by 4 bases; unmatched bases: 4. Germline values: CDR1 SGHTA, CDR2 FQGNSA. This CDR3 is built from 15 residues. CDR3 sequence (DNA): TGTGCCAGCAGCCTGGACAGGGGGCCGTACAATGAGCAGTTCTTC. As protein: CASSLDRGPYNEQFF. Full variable domain (missing parts from reference TRBV7-2 and TRBJ2-1): GAGVSQSPSNKVTEKGKDVELRCDPISGHTALYWYRQSLGQGLEFLIYFQGNSAPDKSGLPSDRFSAERTGGSVSTLTIQRTQQEDSAVYLCASSLDRGPYNEQFFGPGTRLTVL.

V is TRBV19 and J is TRBJ1-2, with 7 bases identical to TRBD1. The V gene end was trimmed by 7 bases and the J gene end by 6 bases; junction bases not matched to a gene: 11. CDR3 length: 14 residues. Germline-derived CDR1 and CDR2 are LNHDA and SQIVND (reference sequence). The CDR3 DNA sequence: TGTGCCAGTAAACAGGGGCCGTCCCCGGATGGCTACACCTTC. Translating gives CASKQGPSPDGYTF. The full variable domain, its missing parts supplied by reference TRBV19 and TRBJ1-2, is DGGITQSPKYLFRKEGQNVTLSCEQNLNHDAMYWYRQDPGQGLRLIYYSQIVNDFQKGDIAEGYSVSREKKESFPLTVTSAQKNPTAFYLCASKQGPSPDGYTFGSGTRLTVV.

This chain uses TRBV4-3 with TRBJ2-7; TRBD1 might be the D (5 bases). CDR1 and CDR2 (germline): LGHNA, YSLEER. The length of the CDR3 is 15 residues. Trimming removed 1 base from V and 3 bases from J, with 13 bases in between. This chain's CDR3 is CASSQAPGDSYEQYF. The CDR3 nucleotides read TGCGCCAGCAGCCAAGCCCCGGGCGACAGCTACGAGCAGTACTTC.